The following is a TCR beta chain sequence with its context. Its target is not known. Measured with immunoSEQ multiplex PCR; TCRdb has only the in-frame clones, and not every one. Of millions of clones in the sample, approximately 95% were seen once. This CDR3 contains 13 residues. The germline V and J ends were trimmed by 5 bases and 4 bases, with 12 bases remaining between them. Germline-derived CDR1 and CDR2 are SGHVS and FQNEAQ. This entry comes from a study of shared clonotypes between healthy human individuals. Study-level information: Each donor had three CD4 naive, three CD4 memory, two CD8 naive and one CD8 memory plate. Study results and caveats: Against clonotypes common to all four donors, non-shared ones had lower generation probabilities.

CD8 cells classed as naive were CD45RO-negative and positively selected for CCR7, excluding terminally differentiated effector memory CD45RA+ cells. This clonotype was obtained from a man younger than 30 in good health. The rearrangement links TRBV7-8 to TRBJ2-7; D gene ambiguous. Material: naive CD8+ T cells sorted from blood. Here the CDR3 DNA reads TGTGCCAGCAGCCCCCCCTCGGAGTACGAGCAGTACTTC. Its protein is CASSPPSEYEQYF.